This TCR beta chain was identified during a study of shared clonotypes between healthy human individuals. Germline V gene data show CDR1 as MGHDK and CDR2 as SYGVNS. The CDR3 covers 14 residues. The ends lost 3 bases at V and 5 bases at J; junction bases unmatched: 3. The study, taken as a whole, reports: The naive CD4 repertoires of a few donors were compared, and about 5% of clonotypes were shared.

As for this clone: Its antigen is currently unknown. Other DNA sequences in the same sample also yield this CDR3.

Data came from immunoSEQ multiplex PCR; TCRdb stores just in-frame clones and leaves some out. Counted here are some 2 million clones, 90% to 95% occurring once; the ten biggest clones make up 0.13%. The receptor's source is a man younger than 30 in good health. V is TRBV25-1 and J is TRBJ2-3; 9 bases are a match to TRBD1. Sequencing used naive CD4+ T cells sorted from blood. Described subset: CD45RA+ positively selected. The CDR3 bases are TGTGCCAGCAGTGAGGGACAGGGATTAGATACGCAGTATTTT. This codes for CASSEGQGLDTQYF.